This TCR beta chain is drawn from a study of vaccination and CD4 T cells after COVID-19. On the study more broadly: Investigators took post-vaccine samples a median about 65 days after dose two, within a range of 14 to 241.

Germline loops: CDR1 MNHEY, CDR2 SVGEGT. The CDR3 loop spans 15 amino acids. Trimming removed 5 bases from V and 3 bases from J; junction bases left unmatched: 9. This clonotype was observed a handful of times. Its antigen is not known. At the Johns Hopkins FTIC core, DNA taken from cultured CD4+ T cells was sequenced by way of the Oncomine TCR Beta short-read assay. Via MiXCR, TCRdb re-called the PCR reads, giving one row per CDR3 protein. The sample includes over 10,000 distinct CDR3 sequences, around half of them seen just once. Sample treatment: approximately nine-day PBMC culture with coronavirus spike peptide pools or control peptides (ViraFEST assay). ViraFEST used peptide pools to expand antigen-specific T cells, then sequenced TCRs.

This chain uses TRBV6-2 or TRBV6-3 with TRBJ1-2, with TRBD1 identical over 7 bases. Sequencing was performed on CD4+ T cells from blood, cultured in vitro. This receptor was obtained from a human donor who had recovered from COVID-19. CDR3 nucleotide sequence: TGTGCCAGCAGTGAGGGACAGAGCCTTCACTATGGCTACACCTTC. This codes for CASSEGQSLHYGYTF.